This T cell receptor (beta chain) was found in a study of cytomegalovirus exposure and HLA in healthy donors. Broader study findings: A reported reduction in N-insertions relative to the approximately 670-donor mean was seen in an Asian-associated ancestry cluster in a later analysis. While the bulk of TCR sequences proved rare, some public TCRs turned up in many donors.

This PCR relied on a set of 60 Vbeta primers and 13 Jbeta primers. Sequencing used immunoSEQ multiplex PCR; TCRdb keeps in-frame clones, though not all of them. The table has 190,000 or so clones, roughly four fifths seen once. A remark on this clone: The antigen is unknown.

With 0 bases removed from V and 5 bases from J, the gap between germline ends came to 13 bases. The CDR3 is made up of 15 amino acids. Germline V lookup: CDR1 LNHDA, CDR2 SQIVND (reference sequence). Donors likely had unrecorded immune exposures despite being nominally healthy when sampled. The sequenced sample consisted of PBMCs. The receptor was derived from a man aged 45 to 65 in good health and CMV-seronegative. This chain uses TRBV19 with TRBJ2-5, with D possibly TRBD2 on 5 matching bases. For the CDR3, the DNA is TGTGCCAGTAGTATAGATGCCGGGGTGAGTGAGACCCAGTACTTC. Amino acid sequence: CASSIDAGVSETQYF. The full variable domain, completed using reference TRBV19 and TRBJ2-5, is DGGITQSPKYLFRKEGQNVTLSCEQNLNHDAMYWYRQDPGQGLRLIYYSQIVNDFQKGDIAEGYSVSREKKESFPLTVTSAQKNPTAFYLCASSIDAGVSETQYFGPGTRLLVL.